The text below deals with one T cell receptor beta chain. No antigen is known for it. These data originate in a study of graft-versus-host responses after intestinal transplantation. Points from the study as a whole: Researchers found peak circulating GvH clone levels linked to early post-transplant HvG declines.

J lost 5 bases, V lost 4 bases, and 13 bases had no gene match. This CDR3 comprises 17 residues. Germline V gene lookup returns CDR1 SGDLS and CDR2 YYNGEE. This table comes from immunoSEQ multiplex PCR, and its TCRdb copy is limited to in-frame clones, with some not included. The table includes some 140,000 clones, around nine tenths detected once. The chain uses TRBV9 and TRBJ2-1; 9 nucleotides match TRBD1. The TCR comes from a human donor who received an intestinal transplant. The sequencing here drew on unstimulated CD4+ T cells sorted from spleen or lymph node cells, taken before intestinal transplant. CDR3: CASSRQTGGSLDNEQFF. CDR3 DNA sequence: TGTGCCAGCAGCAGACAAACAGGGGGCAGTTTGGACAATGAGCAGTTCTTC.